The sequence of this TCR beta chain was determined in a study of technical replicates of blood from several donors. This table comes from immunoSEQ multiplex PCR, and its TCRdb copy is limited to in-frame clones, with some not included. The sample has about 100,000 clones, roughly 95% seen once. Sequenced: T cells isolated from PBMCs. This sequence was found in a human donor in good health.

DNA for the CDR3: TGTGCCAGCAGTTTATTCGCGGGAGACTCAGATACGCAGTATTTT. Protein: CASSLFAGDSDTQYF. The chain has TRBV27 and TRBJ2-3; 7 bases map to TRBD2. In germline, CDR1 is MNHEY, CDR2 SMNVEV (reference sequence). J was trimmed by 4 bases and V by 1 base; bases with no gene match: 5. CDR3 length equals 15 residues.